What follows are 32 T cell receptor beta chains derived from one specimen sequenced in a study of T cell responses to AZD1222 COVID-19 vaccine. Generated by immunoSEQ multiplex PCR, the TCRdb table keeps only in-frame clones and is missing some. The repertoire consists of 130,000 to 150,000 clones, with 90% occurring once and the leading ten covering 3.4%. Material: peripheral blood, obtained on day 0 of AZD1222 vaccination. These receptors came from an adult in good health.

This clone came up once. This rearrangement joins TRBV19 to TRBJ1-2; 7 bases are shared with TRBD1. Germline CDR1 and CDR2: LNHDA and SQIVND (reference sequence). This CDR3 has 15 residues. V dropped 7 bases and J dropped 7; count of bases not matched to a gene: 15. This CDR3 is CASIGVRTGTSGYTF. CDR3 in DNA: TGTGCCAGTATAGGAGTGAGGACAGGAACGAGTGGCTACACCTTC. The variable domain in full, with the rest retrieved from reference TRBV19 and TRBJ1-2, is DGGITQSPKYLFRKEGQNVTLSCEQNLNHDAMYWYRQDPGQGLRLIYYSQIVNDFQKGDIAEGYSVSREKKESFPLTVTSAQKNPTAFYLCASIGVRTGTSGYTFGSGTRLTVV.

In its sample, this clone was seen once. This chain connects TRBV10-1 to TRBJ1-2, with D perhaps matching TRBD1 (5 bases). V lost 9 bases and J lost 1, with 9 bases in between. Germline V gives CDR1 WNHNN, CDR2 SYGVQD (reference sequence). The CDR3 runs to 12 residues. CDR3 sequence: CARAGGNYGYTF. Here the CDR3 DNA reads TGCGCCAGGGCCGGGGGTAACTATGGCTACACCTTC.

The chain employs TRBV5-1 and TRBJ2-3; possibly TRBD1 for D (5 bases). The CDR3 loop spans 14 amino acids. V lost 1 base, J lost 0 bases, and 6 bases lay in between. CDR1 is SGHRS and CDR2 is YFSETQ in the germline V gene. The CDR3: CASSLTGSTDTQYF. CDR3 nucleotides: TGCGCCAGCAGCTTGACAGGTAGCACAGATACGCAGTATTTT.

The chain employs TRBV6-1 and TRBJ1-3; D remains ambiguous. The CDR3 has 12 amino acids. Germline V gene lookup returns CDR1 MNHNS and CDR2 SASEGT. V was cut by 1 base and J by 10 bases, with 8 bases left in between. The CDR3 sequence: CASSEDGDTIYF. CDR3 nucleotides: TGTGCCAGCAGTGAAGATGGGGATACCATATATTTT.

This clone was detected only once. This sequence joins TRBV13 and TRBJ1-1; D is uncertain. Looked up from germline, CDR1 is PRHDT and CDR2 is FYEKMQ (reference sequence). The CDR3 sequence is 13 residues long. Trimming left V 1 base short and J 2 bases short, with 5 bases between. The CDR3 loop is CASSLDGNTEAFF. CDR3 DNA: TGTGCCAGCAGCTTAGACGGAAACACTGAAGCTTTCTTT.

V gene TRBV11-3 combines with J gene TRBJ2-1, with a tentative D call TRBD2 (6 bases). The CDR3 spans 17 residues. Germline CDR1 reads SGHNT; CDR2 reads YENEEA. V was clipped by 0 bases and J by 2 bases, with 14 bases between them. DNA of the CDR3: TGTGCCAGCAGCTTAGAGTCCTTAGCGGAGACCTACAATGAGCAGTTCTTC. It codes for CASSLESLAETYNEQFF.

The CDR3 DNA is TGTGCCAGCACCGATCTGGGGAGCACTAATGAAAAACTGTTTTTT. Translation gives CASTDLGSTNEKLFF. The rearrangement joins TRBV5-4 to TRBJ1-4, with D unresolved. V dropped 6 bases and J dropped 2 bases, with 14 bases sitting between them. This CDR3 spans 15 amino acids. The germline V gene encodes CDR1 SGHNT and CDR2 YYREEE (reference sequence). The full variable domain, in which reference TRBV5-4 and TRBJ1-4 provide the parts outside the CDR3, is ETGVTQSPTHLIKTRGQQVTLRCSSQSGHNTVSWYQQALGQGPQFIFQYYREEENGRGNFPPRFSGLQFPNYSSELNVNALELDDSALYLCASTDLGSTNEKLFFGSGTQLSVL.

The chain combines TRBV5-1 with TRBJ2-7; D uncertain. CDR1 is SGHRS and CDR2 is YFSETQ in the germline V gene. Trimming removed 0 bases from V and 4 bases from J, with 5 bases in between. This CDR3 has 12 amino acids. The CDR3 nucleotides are TGCGCCAGCAGCTTGGAAGGGTACGAGCAGTACTTC. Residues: CASSLEGYEQYF.

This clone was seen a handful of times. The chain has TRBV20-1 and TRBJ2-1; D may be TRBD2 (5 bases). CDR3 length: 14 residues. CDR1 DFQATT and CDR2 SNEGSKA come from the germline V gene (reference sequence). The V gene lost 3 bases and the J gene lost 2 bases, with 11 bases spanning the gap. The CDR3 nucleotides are TGCAGTGCTAGTTCCCACGGGACCTACAATGAGCAGTTCTTC. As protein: CSASSHGTYNEQFF.

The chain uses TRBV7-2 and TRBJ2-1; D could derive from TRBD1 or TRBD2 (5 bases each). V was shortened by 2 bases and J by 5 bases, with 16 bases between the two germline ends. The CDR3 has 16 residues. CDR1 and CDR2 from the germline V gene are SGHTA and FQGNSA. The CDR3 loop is CASSLTPGTRNNEQFF. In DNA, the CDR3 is TGTGCCAGCAGCTTAACTCCCGGGACCAGGAACAATGAGCAGTTCTTC.

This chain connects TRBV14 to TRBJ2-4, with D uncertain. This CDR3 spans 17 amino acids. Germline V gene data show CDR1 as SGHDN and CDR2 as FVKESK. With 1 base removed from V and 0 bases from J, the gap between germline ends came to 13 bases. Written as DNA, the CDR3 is TGTGCCAGCAGCCAAGGTATAGGGCGCATAGCCAAAAACATTCAGTACTTC. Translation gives CASSQGIGRIAKNIQYF.

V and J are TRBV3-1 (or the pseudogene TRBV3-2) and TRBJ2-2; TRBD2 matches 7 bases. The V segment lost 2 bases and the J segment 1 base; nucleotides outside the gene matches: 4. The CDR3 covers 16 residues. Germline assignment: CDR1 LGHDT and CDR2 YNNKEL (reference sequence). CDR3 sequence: CASSQPTGGNTGELFF. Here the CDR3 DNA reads TGTGCCAGCAGCCAACCAACGGGGGGGAACACCGGGGAGCTGTTTTTT.

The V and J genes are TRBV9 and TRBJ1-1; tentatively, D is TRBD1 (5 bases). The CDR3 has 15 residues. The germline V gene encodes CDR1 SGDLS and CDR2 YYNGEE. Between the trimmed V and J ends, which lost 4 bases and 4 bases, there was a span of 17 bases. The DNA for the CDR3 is TGTGCCAGCAGCCCCTCCCGGGAGGGGACCACTGAAGCTTTCTTT. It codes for CASSPSREGTTEAFF.

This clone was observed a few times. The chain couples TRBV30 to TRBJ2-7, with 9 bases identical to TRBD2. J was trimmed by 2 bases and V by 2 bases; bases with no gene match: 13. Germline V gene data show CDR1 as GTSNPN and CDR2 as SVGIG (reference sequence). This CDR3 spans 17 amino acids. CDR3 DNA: TGTGCCTGGAGTCCCCCTCCCCGACTAGCGGTCACCTACGAGCAGTACTTC. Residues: CAWSPPPRLAVTYEQYF.

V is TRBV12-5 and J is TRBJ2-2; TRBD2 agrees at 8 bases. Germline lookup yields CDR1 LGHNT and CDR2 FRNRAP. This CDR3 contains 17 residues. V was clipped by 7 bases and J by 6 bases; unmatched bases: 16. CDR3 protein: CASDGRRGARLAGELFF. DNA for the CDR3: TGTGCTAGTGATGGACGGCGGGGGGCTCGGTTAGCCGGGGAGCTGTTTTTT.

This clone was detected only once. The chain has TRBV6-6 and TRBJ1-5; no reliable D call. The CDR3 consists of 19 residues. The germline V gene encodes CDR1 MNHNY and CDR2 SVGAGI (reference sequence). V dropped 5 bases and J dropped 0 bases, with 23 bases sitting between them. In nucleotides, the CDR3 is TGTGCCAGCAGTCCTGGTGCTTCGCTCCTCGCTTATAGCAATCAGCCCCAGCATTTT. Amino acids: CASSPGASLLAYSNQPQHF.

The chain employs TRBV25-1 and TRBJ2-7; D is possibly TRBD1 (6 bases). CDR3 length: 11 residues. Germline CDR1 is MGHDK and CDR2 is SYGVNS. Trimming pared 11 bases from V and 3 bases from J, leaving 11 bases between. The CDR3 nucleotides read TGTGCCCACGGCAGGGGCTACGAGCAGTACTTC. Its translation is CAHGRGYEQYF.

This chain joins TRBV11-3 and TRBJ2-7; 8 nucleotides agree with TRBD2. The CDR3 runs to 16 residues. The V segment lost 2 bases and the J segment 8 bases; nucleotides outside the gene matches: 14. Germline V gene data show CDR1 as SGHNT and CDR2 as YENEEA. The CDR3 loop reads CASSLSTGLAGEQQYF. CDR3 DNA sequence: TGTGCCAGCAGCTTATCAACCGGACTAGCCGGGGAGCAGCAGTACTTC.

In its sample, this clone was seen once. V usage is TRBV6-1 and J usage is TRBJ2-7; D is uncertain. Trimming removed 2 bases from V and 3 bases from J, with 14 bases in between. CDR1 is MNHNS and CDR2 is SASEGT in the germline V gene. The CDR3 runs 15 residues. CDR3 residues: CASSELLFQIYEQYF. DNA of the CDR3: TGTGCCAGCAGTGAACTTCTTTTTCAGATCTACGAGCAGTACTTC.

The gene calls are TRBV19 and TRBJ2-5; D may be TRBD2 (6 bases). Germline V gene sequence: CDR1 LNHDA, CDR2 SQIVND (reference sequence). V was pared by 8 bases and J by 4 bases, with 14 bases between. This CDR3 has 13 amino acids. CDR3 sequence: CASGRGRRETQYF. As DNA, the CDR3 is TGTGCCAGTGGGCGAGGGAGGAGAGAGACCCAGTACTTC.

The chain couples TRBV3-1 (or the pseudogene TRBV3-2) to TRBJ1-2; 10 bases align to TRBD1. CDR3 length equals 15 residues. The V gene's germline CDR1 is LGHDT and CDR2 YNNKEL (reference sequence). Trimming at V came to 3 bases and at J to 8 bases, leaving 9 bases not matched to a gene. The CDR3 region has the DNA TGTGCCAGCAGCCACAAGACAGGGGGCATCTTCGGCTACACCTTC. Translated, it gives CASSHKTGGIFGYTF.

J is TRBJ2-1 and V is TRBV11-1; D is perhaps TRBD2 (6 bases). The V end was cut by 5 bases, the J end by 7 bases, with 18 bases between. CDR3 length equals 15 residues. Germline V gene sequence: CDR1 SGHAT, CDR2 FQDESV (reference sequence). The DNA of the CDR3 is TGTGCCAGCAGCCTGGCTTCGGGAGTGCCGAATGAGCAGTTCTTC. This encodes CASSLASGVPNEQFF. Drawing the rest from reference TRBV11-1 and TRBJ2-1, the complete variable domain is EAEVAQSPRYKITEKSQAVAFWCDPISGHATLYWYRQILGQGPELLVQFQDESVVDDSQLPKDRFSAERLKGVDSTLKIQPAELGDSAMYLCASSLASGVPNEQFFGPGTRLTVL.

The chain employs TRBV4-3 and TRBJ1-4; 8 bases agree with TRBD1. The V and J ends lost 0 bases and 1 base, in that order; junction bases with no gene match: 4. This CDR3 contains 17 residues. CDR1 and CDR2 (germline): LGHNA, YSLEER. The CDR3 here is CASSQDWTGLTNEKLFF. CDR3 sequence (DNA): TGCGCCAGCAGCCAAGATTGGACAGGGCTAACTAATGAAAAACTGTTTTTT.

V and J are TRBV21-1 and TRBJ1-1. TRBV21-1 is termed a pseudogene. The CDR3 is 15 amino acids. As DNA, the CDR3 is TGTGCCAGCAGCAAAGTACCAGGCGGGAACACTGAAGCTTTCTTT. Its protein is CASSKVPGGNTEAFF.

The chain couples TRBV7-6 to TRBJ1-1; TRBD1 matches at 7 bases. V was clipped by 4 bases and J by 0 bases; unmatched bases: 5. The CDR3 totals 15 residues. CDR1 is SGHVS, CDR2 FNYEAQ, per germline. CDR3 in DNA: TGTGCCAGCAGCTCACCGACAGGGTTGAACACTGAAGCTTTCTTT. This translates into CASSSPTGLNTEAFF. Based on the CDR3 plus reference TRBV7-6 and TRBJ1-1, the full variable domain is GAGVSQSPRYKVTKRGQDVALRCDPISGHVSLYWYRQALGQGPEFLTYFNYEAQQDKSGLPNDRFSAERPEGSISTLTIQRTEQRDSAMYRCASSSPTGLNTEAFFGQGTRLTVV.

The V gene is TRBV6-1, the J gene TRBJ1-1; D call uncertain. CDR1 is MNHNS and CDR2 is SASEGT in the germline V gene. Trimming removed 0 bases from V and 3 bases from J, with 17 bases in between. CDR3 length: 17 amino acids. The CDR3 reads CASSEATRRVPDTEAFF. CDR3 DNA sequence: TGTGCCAGCAGTGAAGCTACGCGTCGGGTCCCTGACACTGAAGCTTTCTTT.

CDR3 bases: TGTGCCAGCAGCTTCAACAGGGTGGGCTACACCTTC. Protein: CASSFNRVGYTF. This chain uses TRBV7-9 with TRBJ1-2; tentatively, D is TRBD1 (6 bases). V was clipped by 3 bases and J by 8 bases, with 10 bases between them. Germline loops: CDR1 SEHNR, CDR2 FQNEAQ (reference sequence). This CDR3 spans 12 amino acids.

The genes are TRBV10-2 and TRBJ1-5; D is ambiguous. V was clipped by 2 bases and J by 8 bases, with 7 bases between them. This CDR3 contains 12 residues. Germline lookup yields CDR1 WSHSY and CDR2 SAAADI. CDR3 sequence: CASSEINEPQHF. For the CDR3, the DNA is TGCGCCAGCAGTGAGATTAATGAGCCCCAGCATTTT.

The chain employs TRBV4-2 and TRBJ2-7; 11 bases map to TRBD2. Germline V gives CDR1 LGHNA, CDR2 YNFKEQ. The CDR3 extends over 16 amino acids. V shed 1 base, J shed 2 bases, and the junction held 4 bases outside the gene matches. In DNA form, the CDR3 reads TGTGCCAGCAGCCAAGCTAGCGGGAGGAATCCCTACGAGCAGTACTTC. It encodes CASSQASGRNPYEQYF.

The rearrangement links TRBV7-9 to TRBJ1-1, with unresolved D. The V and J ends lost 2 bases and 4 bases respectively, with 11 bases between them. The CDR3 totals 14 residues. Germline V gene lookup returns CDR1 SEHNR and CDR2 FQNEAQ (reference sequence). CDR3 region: CASSLFREATEAFF. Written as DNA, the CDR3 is TGTGCCAGCAGCTTATTTCGGGAGGCCACTGAAGCTTTCTTT.

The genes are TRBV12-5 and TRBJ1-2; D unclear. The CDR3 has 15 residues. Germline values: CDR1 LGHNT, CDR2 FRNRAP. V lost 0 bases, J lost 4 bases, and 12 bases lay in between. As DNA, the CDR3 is TGTGCTAGTGGTTTGGTACGCGGTTCTCCCTATGGCTACACCTTC. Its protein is CASGLVRGSPYGYTF.

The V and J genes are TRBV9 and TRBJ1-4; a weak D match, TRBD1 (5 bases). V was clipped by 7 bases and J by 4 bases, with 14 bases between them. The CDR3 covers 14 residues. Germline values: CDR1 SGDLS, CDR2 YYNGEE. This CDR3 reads CASAFGTVNEKLFF. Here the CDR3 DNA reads TGTGCCAGCGCTTTCGGGACTGTTAATGAAAAACTGTTTTTT. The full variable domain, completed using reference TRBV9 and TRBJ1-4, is DSGVTQTPKHLITATGQRVTLRCSPRSGDLSVYWYQQSLDQGLQFLIQYYNGEERAKGNILERFSAQQFPDLHSELNLSSLELGDSALYFCASAFGTVNEKLFFGSGTQLSVL.